This TCR beta chain was identified during a study of blood T cell repertoires in COVID-19. About the study: Acute and convalescent COVID-19 samples came from the United States, Italy and Spain.

Clones were read by immunoSEQ multiplex PCR, and TCRdb kept only the in-frame ones, dropping some. The profile shows some 93,000 clones, approximately 84% of them singletons. The V and J ends lost 2 bases and 6 bases respectively, with 8 bases between them. The germline gives CDR1 SGHTA, CDR2 FQGNSA. This CDR3 has 13 residues. Sequencing input: peripheral blood. The gene calls are TRBV7-2 and TRBJ2-1; D is uncertain. The origin of this receptor is a man between 65 and 85 years old with acute or convalescent COVID-19. The CDR3 spells CASSLSSGNEQFF. In nucleotides, the CDR3 is TGTGCCAGCAGCTTATCTTCCGGCAATGAGCAGTTCTTC.